One and the same sample provided the 12 T cell receptor beta chains below, sequenced in a study of T-cell reconstitution after alpha-beta-depleted transplantation in children (dated by TCRdb to the mid-2010s). In light of the paper, this sample's treatment or condition label describes: allogeneic hematopoietic cell transplantation with graft depleted of TCRalphabeta T cells and CD19 B cells. Receptors were amplified or captured by PCR. Sequencer: Illumina HiSeq 2500. To normalize quantification of the TCRbeta repertoire, the TCR libraries were built with molecular barcoding that relied on unique molecular identifiers. TCRdb itself trimmed the public reads at Q25 with fastp, ran MiXCR and retained productive beta chains. CDR3 protein sequences are deduplicated, and each keeps its most common genes and DNA. The sample table shows some 200,000 distinct CDR3 sequences, and 6.3% are seen once. The ten biggest clones cover roughly 4.8% of the sample.

The sequences come from PBMCs, collected before TCRalphabeta/CD19-depleted stem cell transplant. The origin of the receptors is a girl in the first two years of life with combined immunodeficiency, due to receive a stem cell transplant.

This clonotype was recorded at least ten times. The rearrangement uses TRBV5-1 and TRBJ2-5; D may be TRBD2 (5 bases). CDR3 length: 12 amino acids. V lost 2 bases to trimming and J lost 5 bases, with 7 bases between them. CDR1 is SGHRS and CDR2 is YFSETQ in the germline V gene. The DNA for the CDR3 is TGCGCCAGCAGCTTCGGCGGGGAGACCCAGTACTTC. It translates to CASSFGGETQYF.

This clonotype has a count of ten or more. V and J are TRBV12-3 or TRBV12-4 and TRBJ2-1; 11 nucleotides line up with TRBD2. V trimming: 3 bases; J trimming: 4 bases; junction bases outside the gene matches: 2. This CDR3 is 15 amino acids long. The CDR3 here is CASSLTSGTYNEQFF. CDR3 sequence (DNA): TGTGCCAGCAGTTTGACTAGCGGGACATACAATGAGCAGTTCTTC.

The table lists this clonotype with many counts. The chain is built from TRBV9 and TRBJ2-3; D is undetermined. The germline V gene has CDR1 SGDLS and CDR2 YYNGEE. Trimming stripped 3 bases from V and 0 bases from J, with 11 bases between. CDR3 size: 15 residues. This CDR3 is CASSAGTLSTDTQYF. The CDR3 nucleotides read TGTGCCAGCAGCGCAGGAACGCTAAGCACAGATACGCAGTATTTT. Variable domain in full (rest from reference TRBV9 and TRBJ2-3): DSGVTQTPKHLITATGQRVTLRCSPRSGDLSVYWYQQSLDQGLQFLIQYYNGEERAKGNILERFSAQQFPDLHSELNLSSLELGDSALYFCASSAGTLSTDTQYFGPGTRLTVL.

This clonotype appeared many times. The chain has TRBV13 and TRBJ2-5, with D uncertain. This CDR3 has 15 amino acids. Trimming took off 4 bases at V and 2 bases at J, with 14 bases between the two ends. CDR1 PRHDT and CDR2 FYEKMQ come from the germline V gene (reference sequence). The CDR3 loop is CASSSTTQSQETQYF. The DNA of the CDR3 is TGTGCCAGCAGCTCGACGACCCAGTCACAAGAGACCCAGTACTTC.

There are a few counts of this clonotype. The J gene is TRBJ2-7, the V gene TRBV12-3 or TRBV12-4; the D gene is possibly TRBD2 (6 bases). The V gene lost 4 bases and the J gene lost 0 bases, with 10 bases spanning the gap. CDR3 length: 14 residues. The CDR3: CASSSDGSSYEQYF. CDR3 nucleotides: TGTGCCAGCAGTTCGGACGGGAGCTCCTACGAGCAGTACTTC.

This clonotype has a count of ten or more. The V gene is TRBV11-2, the J gene TRBJ1-1; no clear D gene. Looked up from germline, CDR1 is SGHAT and CDR2 is FQNNGV. V was pared by 5 bases and J by 5 bases, with 12 bases between. There are 13 residues in the CDR3. DNA of the CDR3: TGTGCCAGCAGCCGAGAAATCCGTACTGAAGCTTTCTTT. This translates into CASSREIRTEAFF.

There are many counts of this clonotype. This chain connects TRBV4-3 to TRBJ1-1, with D uncertain. Trimming cost V 0 bases and J 1 base, with 9 bases left between them. The CDR3 covers 15 residues. Germline values: CDR1 LGHNA, CDR2 YSLEER. As DNA, the CDR3 is TGCGCCAGCAGCCAAGACAGAGCAGGGAACACTGAAGCTTTCTTT. This sequence encodes CASSQDRAGNTEAFF.

There are many counts of this clonotype. The V and J genes are TRBV7-9 and TRBJ2-2; D could derive from TRBD1 or TRBD2 (5 bases each). The length of the CDR3 is 16 residues. Germline assignment: CDR1 SEHNR and CDR2 FQNEAQ (reference sequence). Trimming left V 5 bases short and J 0 bases short, with 13 bases between. As DNA, the CDR3 is TGTGCCAGCAGCGGTACGGGACCTACGAACACCGGGGAGCTGTTTTTT. Protein product: CASSGTGPTNTGELFF.

This clonotype was seen at least ten times. V usage is TRBV7-9 and J usage is TRBJ2-7; 10 nucleotides match TRBD2. The trim removed 3 bases at V and 4 bases at J, leaving 9 bases unmatched. The V gene's germline CDR1 is SEHNR and CDR2 FQNEAQ (reference sequence). The CDR3 runs to 16 residues. The CDR3 protein is CASSFTSGTRLYEQYF. DNA of the CDR3: TGTGCCAGCAGCTTTACTAGCGGGACTAGGCTTTACGAGCAGTACTTC.

This clonotype was seen ten or more times. This chain joins TRBV6-5 and TRBJ2-7, with TRBD2 identical over 8 bases. The CDR3 extends over 15 amino acids. The germline gives CDR1 MNHEY, CDR2 SVGAGI. J lost 2 bases, V lost 1 base, and 4 bases had no gene match. CDR3 nucleotides: TGTGCCAGCAGTTACTTGGGCGGGAGGCCCTACGAGCAGTACTTC. It codes for CASSYLGGRPYEQYF.

This clonotype was seen many times. This rearrangement joins TRBV10-3 to TRBJ2-7, with a possible D match to TRBD1 (6 bases). This CDR3 is built from 12 residues. Trimming removed 9 bases at V and 3 bases at J, with 12 bases between. CDR1 and CDR2 from the germline V gene are ENHRY and SYGVKD. The CDR3 DNA reads TGTGCCATGTCGCCAGGGGACTACGAGCAGTACTTC. This gives the protein CAMSPGDYEQYF.

The chain combines TRBV7-2 with TRBJ2-5; maybe TRBD1 (6 bases). V dropped 9 bases and J dropped 1 base, with 18 bases sitting between them. The germline V gene has CDR1 SGHTA and CDR2 FQGNSA. The CDR3 is 15 residues long. The CDR3 nucleotides are TGTGCCAGTCTAGTCGGGACACTATCCCAAGAGACCCAGTACTTC. It translates to CASLVGTLSQETQYF.